The following is a T cell receptor beta chain sequence with its context. V lost 5 bases to trimming and J lost 4 bases, with 12 bases between them. Germline CDR1 and CDR2: ENHRY and SYGVKD. The CDR3 loop spans 14 amino acids. Only in-frame clones appear in the TCRdb table, and some are missing; sequencing was by immunoSEQ multiplex PCR. The sample includes hundreds of thousands of clones, 85% to 90% of them seen just once. These data come from a study of blood T cell repertoires in COVID-19. The sequence derives from a man aged 18-30 years who had recovered from COVID-19. Sequenced material: PBMCs or T cells enriched from blood (not recorded which). The V and J genes are TRBV10-3 and TRBJ1-3; weak D call: TRBD1 (5 bases). The CDR3, as DNA: TGTGCCATCAGTCTTGGTTACAGGGGAAACACCATATATTTT. Its protein product is CAISLGYRGNTIYF.